The following is a T cell receptor beta chain sequence with its context. Its antigen is still unknown. The data were taken from a study of OX40 agonist ivuxolimab in advanced cancers. About the study: With ivuxolimab, an agonistic anti-OX40 (CD134) antibody, patients were treated. Study-level findings and limits: Clonal expansion from baseline to week 6 occurred in both CD4+ and CD8+ T cells.

CDR1 is SGHAT, CDR2 FQDESV, per germline (reference sequence). The CDR3 totals 16 residues. V was clipped by 3 bases and J by 5 bases; unmatched bases: 8. Clones were sequenced by immunoSEQ multiplex PCR, and TCRdb holds only the in-frame ones, with some missing. The sample yields over 55,000 clones, 84% seen once. The source was CD4+ or CD8+ T cells sorted from blood, collected in a trial of the OX40 agonist ivuxolimab. The chain carries TRBV11-1 and TRBJ2-5; 11 nucleotides line up with TRBD2. This clonotype originated in an adult with an advanced solid tumor such as melanoma, head and neck, liver or kidney cancer. CDR3 amino acids: CASSLGSGGAWETQYF. CDR3 nucleotide sequence: TGTGCCAGCAGCTTGGGTAGCGGGGGGGCTTGGGAGACCCAGTACTTC.